This T cell receptor (beta chain) was identified during a study of metastatic and nonmetastatic thyroid tumors. Study details: Patients with malignant and benign thyroid disease provided blood and tumor or nodule tissue, whose repertoires were compared.

TCRdb re-analyzed the PCR reads through MiXCR. The sample includes 30,000 to 40,000 clones, 25% to 30% seen only once; the top ten take 7.8%. The CDR3 runs to 14 residues. V was pared by 5 bases and J by 7 bases, with 10 bases of the junction left unmatched. The germline V gene encodes CDR1 MDHEN and CDR2 SYDVKM. The study, taken as a whole, reports: Relative to benign nodules, malignant thyroid tumors were reportedly characterized by significantly elevated TCR beta diversity in blood and tumor.

Thyroid surgery was performed in patients who had received no treatment beforehand. For this clone: Antigen specificity is unknown.

Sequenced input: blood. This receptor was identified in a female donor with papillary thyroid cancer or a benign thyroid nodule (not recorded which). Some clones in this sample may be carry-over from other donors' samples. The genes are TRBV28 and TRBJ1-2; TRBD1 agrees at 7 bases. DNA for the CDR3: TGTGCCAGCAGTCCGACAGGGCTTCTAACTGGCTACACCTTC. Translation: CASSPTGLLTGYTF.